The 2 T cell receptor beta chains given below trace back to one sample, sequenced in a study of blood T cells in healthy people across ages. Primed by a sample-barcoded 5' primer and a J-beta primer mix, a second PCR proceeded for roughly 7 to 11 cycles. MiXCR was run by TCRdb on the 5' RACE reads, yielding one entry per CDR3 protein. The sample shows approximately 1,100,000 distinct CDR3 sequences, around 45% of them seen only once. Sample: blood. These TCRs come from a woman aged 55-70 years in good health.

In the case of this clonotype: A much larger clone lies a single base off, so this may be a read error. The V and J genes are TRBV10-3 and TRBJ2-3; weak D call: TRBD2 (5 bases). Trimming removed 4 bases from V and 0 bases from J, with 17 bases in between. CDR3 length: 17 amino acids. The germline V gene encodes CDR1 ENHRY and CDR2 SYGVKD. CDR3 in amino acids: CAISGSGMGHSTDTQYF. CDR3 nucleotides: TGTGCCATCAGTGGGTCGGGGATGGGTCACAGCACAGATACGCAGTATTTT.

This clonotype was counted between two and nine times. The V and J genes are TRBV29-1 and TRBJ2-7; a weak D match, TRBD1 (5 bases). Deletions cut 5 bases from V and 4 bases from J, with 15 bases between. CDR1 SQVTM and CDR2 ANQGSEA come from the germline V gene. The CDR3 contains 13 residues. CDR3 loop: CSVRNSGFYEQYF. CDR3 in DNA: TGCAGCGTTAGGAACTCAGGGTTTTACGAGCAGTACTTC.